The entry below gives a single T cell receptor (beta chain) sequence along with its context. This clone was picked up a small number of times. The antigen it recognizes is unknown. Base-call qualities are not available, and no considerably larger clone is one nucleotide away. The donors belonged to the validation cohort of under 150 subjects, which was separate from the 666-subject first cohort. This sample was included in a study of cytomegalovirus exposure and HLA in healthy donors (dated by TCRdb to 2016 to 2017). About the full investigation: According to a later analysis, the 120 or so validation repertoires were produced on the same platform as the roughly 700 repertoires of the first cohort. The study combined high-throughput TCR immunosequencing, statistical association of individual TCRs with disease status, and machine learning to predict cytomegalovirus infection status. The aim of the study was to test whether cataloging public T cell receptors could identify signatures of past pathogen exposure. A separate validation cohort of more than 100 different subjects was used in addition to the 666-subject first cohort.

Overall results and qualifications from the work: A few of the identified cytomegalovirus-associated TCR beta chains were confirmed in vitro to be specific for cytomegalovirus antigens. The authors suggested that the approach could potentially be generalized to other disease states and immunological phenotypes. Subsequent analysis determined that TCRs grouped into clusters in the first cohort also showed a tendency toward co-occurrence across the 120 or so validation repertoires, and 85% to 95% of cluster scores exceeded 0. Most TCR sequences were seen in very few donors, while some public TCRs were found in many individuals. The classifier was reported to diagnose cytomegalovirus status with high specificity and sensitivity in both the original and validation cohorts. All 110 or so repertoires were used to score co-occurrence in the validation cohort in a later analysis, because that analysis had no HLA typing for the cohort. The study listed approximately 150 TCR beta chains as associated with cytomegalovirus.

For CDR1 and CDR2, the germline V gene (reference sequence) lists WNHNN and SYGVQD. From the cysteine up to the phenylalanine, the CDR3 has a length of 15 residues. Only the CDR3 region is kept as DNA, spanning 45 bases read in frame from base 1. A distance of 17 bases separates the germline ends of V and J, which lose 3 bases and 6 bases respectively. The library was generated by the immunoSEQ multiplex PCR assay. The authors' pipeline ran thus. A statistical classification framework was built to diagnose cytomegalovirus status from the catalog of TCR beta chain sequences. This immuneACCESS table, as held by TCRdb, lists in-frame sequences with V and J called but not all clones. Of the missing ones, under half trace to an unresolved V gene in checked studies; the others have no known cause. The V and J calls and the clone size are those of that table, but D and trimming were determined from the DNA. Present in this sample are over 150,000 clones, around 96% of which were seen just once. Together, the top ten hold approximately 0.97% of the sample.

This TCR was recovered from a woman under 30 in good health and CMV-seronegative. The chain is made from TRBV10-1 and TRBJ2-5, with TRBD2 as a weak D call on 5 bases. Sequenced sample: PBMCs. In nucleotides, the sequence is TGCGCCAGCAGTGAAGCAACCGGGAACCCAAAGACCCAGTACTTC. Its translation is CASSEATGNPKTQYF.